Shown below are 32 T cell receptor beta chains from a single sample sequenced in a study of blood T cell repertoires in COVID-19 (dated by TCRdb to about 2020). Libraries were made using the immunoSEQ multiplex PCR assay. TCRdb's version of the immuneACCESS table is confined to in-frame rearrangements and falls short of the full clone set. An unresolved V gene accounts for under half of the shortfall where checked; the remainder is of unknown origin. The sample includes approximately 77,000 clones, with around 89% observed a single time. Approximately 6.8% of the sample belongs to the ten largest clones. The sample taken for sequencing was peripheral blood. The receptors here all came from a woman older than 75 with acute or convalescent COVID-19.

The CDR3: CAWGRVSGANVLTF. As DNA, the CDR3 is TGTGCCTGGGGGAGGGTCTCTGGGGCCAACGTCCTGACTTTC. The J gene is TRBJ2-6, the V gene TRBV30; 7 nucleotides match TRBD2. This CDR3 has 14 amino acids. With 5 bases clipped from V and 0 bases from J, the junction kept 1 base outside the gene matches. Germline lookup yields CDR1 GTSNPN and CDR2 SVGIG (reference sequence).

The chain carries TRBV6-2 or TRBV6-3 and TRBJ1-3, with TRBD1 as a possible D gene (5 bases). V dropped 3 bases and J dropped 3 bases, with 21 bases sitting between them. This CDR3 comprises 18 residues. CDR1 is MNHEY and CDR2 is SVGEGT in the germline V gene. Written as DNA, the CDR3 is TGTGCCAGCAGTTATAAGTTGTTTAAGGGGCTCTATGGAAACACCATATATTTT. It translates to CASSYKLFKGLYGNTIYF.

The V call is TRBV11-3, the J call TRBJ1-1; no firm D call. The germline V gene encodes CDR1 SGHNT and CDR2 YENEEA. The V end lost 8 bases, the J end lost 8 bases, and 12 bases lay between the germline ends. The CDR3 is made up of 11 amino acids. The CDR3 DNA follows: TGTGCCAGCGGTAACGGTAACGAAGCTTTCTTT. This translates into CASGNGNEAFF.

The chain has TRBV7-8 and TRBJ1-1; 7 bases are a match to TRBD1. Germline V gene data show CDR1 as SGHVS and CDR2 as FQNEAQ. This CDR3 spans 14 amino acids. Losses at the gene ends were 1 base for V and 5 bases for J; bases not matched to a gene: 4. The CDR3 spells CASSLDRGETEAFF. The CDR3 DNA reads TGTGCCAGCAGCTTAGACAGGGGTGAGACTGAAGCTTTCTTT. The whole variable domain, remainder taken from reference TRBV7-8 and TRBJ1-1, is GAGVSQSPRYKVAKRGQDVALRCDPISGHVSLFWYQQALGQGPEFLTYFQNEAQLDKSGLPSDRFFAERPEGSVSTLKIQRTQQEDSAVYLCASSLDRGETEAFFGQGTRLTVV.

The chain joins TRBV7-9 to TRBJ1-4; D is perhaps TRBD1 (6 bases). This CDR3 is 14 amino acids long. Trimming shortened V by 0 bases and J by 8 bases, and 10 bases separated the two germline ends. The V gene's germline CDR1 is SEHNR and CDR2 FQNEAQ (reference sequence). CDR3 nucleotides: TGTGCCAGCAGCTTAGCAGGGGGAGGGGAAAAACTGTTTTTT. Translated: CASSLAGGGEKLFF.

This clone was seen once. The rearrangement joins TRBV2 to TRBJ1-2; no clear D. V lost 3 bases to trimming and J lost 3 bases, with 8 bases between them. Per germline, CDR1 SNHLY and CDR2 FYNNEI. The CDR3 has 13 amino acids. This chain's CDR3 is CASSELQDYGYTF. In DNA form, the CDR3 reads TGTGCCAGCAGTGAGCTCCAGGACTATGGCTACACCTTC. Full variable domain (rest looked up from reference TRBV2 and TRBJ1-2): EPEVTQTPSHQVTQMGQEVILRCVPISNHLYFYWYRQILGQKVEFLVSFYNNEISEKSEIFDDQFSVERPDGSNFTLKIRSTKLEDSAMYFCASSELQDYGYTFGSGTRLTVV.

The chain couples TRBV10-3 to TRBJ2-5; tentative D call: TRBD2 (6 bases). Trimming shortened V by 4 bases and J by 2 bases, and 14 bases separated the two germline ends. Looked up from germline, CDR1 is ENHRY and CDR2 is SYGVKD. The CDR3 consists of 15 residues. CDR3 coding DNA: TGTGCCATCAGTGGCTACGGGAGAGGGCAAGAGACCCAGTACTTC. This translates into CAISGYGRGQETQYF.

This chain links TRBV9 with TRBJ2-2; possibly TRBD2 for D (5 bases). The germline CDR1 and CDR2 sequences are SGDLS and YYNGEE. V was trimmed by 0 bases and J by 9 bases, leaving 12 bases between them. This CDR3 comprises 14 residues. CDR3 nucleotide sequence: TGTGCCAGCAGCGTAGAGCGGCTCTCCTGGGAGCTGTTTTTT. Translated, it gives CASSVERLSWELFF. Using reference TRBV9 and TRBJ2-2 for the parts outside the CDR3, the full variable domain is DSGVTQTPKHLITATGQRVTLRCSPRSGDLSVYWYQQSLDQGLQFLIQYYNGEERAKGNILERFSAQQFPDLHSELNLSSLELGDSALYFCASSVERLSWELFFGEGSRLTVL.

The V and J genes are TRBV3-1 (or the pseudogene TRBV3-2) and TRBJ2-1; no definite D call. Trimming removed 1 base at V and 8 bases at J, with 9 bases between. Germline assignment: CDR1 LGHDT and CDR2 YNNKEL (reference sequence). The CDR3 is made up of 13 amino acids. The CDR3 sequence is CASSQGGQYEQFF. The DNA of the CDR3 is TGTGCCAGCAGCCAAGGTGGGCAGTATGAGCAGTTCTTC.

The chain couples TRBV19 to TRBJ1-1; possible D gene TRBD1, 5 bases. Trimming took 3 bases from V and 4 from J, leaving 12 bases between them. This CDR3 is 14 amino acids long. Germline V gene sequence: CDR1 LNHDA, CDR2 SQIVND (reference sequence). DNA for the CDR3: TGTGCCAGTAGTATCTACAGGTTGGGCACTGAAGCTTTCTTT. It yields the protein CASSIYRLGTEAFF.

In this sample, this clone turned up a few times. The chain links TRBV4-1 to TRBJ1-6, with TRBD1 matching 7 bases. The CDR3 runs 14 residues. The germline V gene encodes CDR1 MGHRA and CDR2 YSYEKL. Unmatched junction bases numbered 2, after V lost 6 bases and J lost 3 bases. The CDR3 nucleotides read TGCGCCAGCAGTCGGGACAGCTATAATTCACCCCTCCACTTT. The encoded protein is CASSRDSYNSPLHF.

The chain links TRBV12-3 or TRBV12-4 to TRBJ1-3; 7 positions agree with TRBD1. The CDR3 spans 13 residues. Trimming cost V 3 bases and J 8 bases; bases outside gene matches: 4. CDR3 bases: TGTGCCAGCAGTTTGGACAGGTCTGACACCATATATTTT. Its translation: CASSLDRSDTIYF.

This chain connects TRBV2 to TRBJ2-5, with 12 bases fitting TRBD2. The V segment lost 0 bases and the J segment 5 bases; nucleotides outside the gene matches: 10. The CDR3 contains 18 residues. Per germline, CDR1 SNHLY and CDR2 FYNNEI. CDR3 in amino acids: CASSEARASGGARETQYF. CDR3 bases: TGTGCCAGCAGTGAAGCGAGGGCTAGCGGGGGGGCCAGGGAGACCCAGTACTTC. The full variable domain, with the rest looked up from reference TRBV2 and TRBJ2-5, is EPEVTQTPSHQVTQMGQEVILRCVPISNHLYFYWYRQILGQKVEFLVSFYNNEISEKSEIFDDQFSVERPDGSNFTLKIRSTKLEDSAMYFCASSEARASGGARETQYFGPGTRLLVL.

J is TRBJ1-4 and V is TRBV6-5, with 7 bases that match TRBD1. V shed 10 bases, J shed 3 bases, and the junction held 5 bases outside the gene matches. This CDR3 has 13 residues. Germline V gene sequence: CDR1 MNHEY, CDR2 SVGAGI. The CDR3 nucleotides are TGTGCCACCCGGGGGACAGCTAATGAAAAACTGTTTTTT. This sequence encodes CATRGTANEKLFF.

This clone was detected once. The rearrangement joins TRBV19 to TRBJ1-4, with D tentatively TRBD1 (5 bases). Germline V gene lookup returns CDR1 LNHDA and CDR2 SQIVND (reference sequence). There are 15 residues in the CDR3. The V and J ends lost 5 bases and 0 bases respectively, with 10 bases between them. CDR3 bases: TGTGCCAGTAGTGTTGGGGCCGCAACTAATGAAAAACTGTTTTTT. Translating it yields CASSVGAATNEKLFF.

The V call is TRBV9, the J call TRBJ2-7, with TRBD2 as a possible D gene (6 bases). Per germline, CDR1 SGDLS and CDR2 YYNGEE. V lost 4 bases and J lost 0, with 11 bases in between. The CDR3 runs to 14 residues. CDR3 sequence (DNA): TGTGCCAGCAGCTCCCACGGGAGCTCCTACGAGCAGTACTTC. This codes for CASSSHGSSYEQYF. The entire variable domain, with the rest obtained from reference TRBV9 and TRBJ2-7, is as follows: DSGVTQTPKHLITATGQRVTLRCSPRSGDLSVYWYQQSLDQGLQFLIQYYNGEERAKGNILERFSAQQFPDLHSELNLSSLELGDSALYFCASSSHGSSYEQYFGPGTRLTVT.

In its sample, this clone was seen once. The chain recombines TRBV3-1 (or the pseudogene TRBV3-2) with TRBJ2-7; no definite D call. Germline lookup yields CDR1 LGHDT and CDR2 YNNKEL (reference sequence). V was shortened by 7 bases and J by 0 bases, with 10 bases between the two germline ends. CDR3 length: 13 amino acids. CDR3 coding DNA: TGTGCCAGCATCCGCTCGGGCTCCTACGAGCAGTACTTC. Amino acid sequence: CASIRSGSYEQYF.

V and J are TRBV7-2 and TRBJ1-1; D is uncertain. V was cut by 2 bases and J by 11 bases, with 30 bases left in between. The CDR3 sequence is 18 residues long. Germline loops: CDR1 SGHTA, CDR2 FQGNSA. The CDR3 coding sequence is TGTGCCAGCAGCTTACGAGTAGTCCGGCCGCTGACTGAGCGGTATGCTTTCTTT. This sequence encodes CASSLRVVRPLTERYAFF. The whole variable domain, filled in from reference TRBV7-2 and TRBJ1-1, reads GAGVSQSPSNKVTEKGKDVELRCDPISGHTALYWYRQSLGQGLEFLIYFQGNSAPDKSGLPSDRFSAERTGGSVSTLTIQRTQQEDSAVYLCASSLRVVRPLTERYAFFGQGTRLTVV.

The chain uses TRBV6-1 and TRBJ1-2; the D gene is possibly TRBD1 (6 bases). CDR1 and CDR2 from the germline V gene are MNHNS and SASEGT. The CDR3 contains 14 residues. The ends were cut back, 3 bases at V and 5 bases at J, with 13 bases in the middle. In DNA form, the CDR3 reads TGTGCCAGCAGTGAGGGACATTTTACATATGGCTACACCTTC. It codes for CASSEGHFTYGYTF.

The J gene is TRBJ1-1, the V gene TRBV11-3; D perhaps matches TRBD1 (5 bases). The CDR3 runs to 14 residues. The V end was cut by 8 bases, the J end by 3 bases, with 16 bases between. The V gene's germline CDR1 is SGHNT and CDR2 YENEEA. Written as DNA, the CDR3 is TGTGCCAGCCACAACGGGGGAGGAGACACTGAAGCTTTCTTT. Its translation is CASHNGGGDTEAFF.

Notes on this clone: Other DNA sequences in the sample encode the same CDR3. The CDR3 DNA sequence: TGTGCCAGTAGTATACAGGGGGCCGGCACTGAAGCTTTCTTT. This gives the protein CASSIQGAGTEAFF. The chain is built from TRBV19 and TRBJ1-1, with 8 bases lining up with TRBD1. Germline CDR1 LNHDA, CDR2 SQIVND (reference sequence). The CDR3 is made up of 14 amino acids. V shed 2 bases and J 4 bases; nucleotides not matched to a gene: 3.

The chain carries TRBV3-1 (or the pseudogene TRBV3-2) and TRBJ2-3; 9 bases map to TRBD2. Germline V lookup: CDR1 LGHDT, CDR2 YNNKEL (reference sequence). The trim removed 4 bases at V and 4 bases at J, leaving 9 bases unmatched. CDR3 length: 16 amino acids. The CDR3 nucleotides read TGTGCCAGCAGCCGCGGCGCGGGAGGGCCAGCAGATACGCAGTATTTT. Translation gives CASSRGAGGPADTQYF.

This chain joins TRBV5-6 and TRBJ2-6; TRBD1 aligns across 8 bases. The CDR3 has 16 amino acids. V gave up 3 bases and J gave up 0 bases; unmatched junction bases: 2. Looked up from germline, CDR1 is SGHDT and CDR2 is YYEEEE. The CDR3 bases are TGTGCCAGCAGCTGGGACAGGACCTCTGGGGCCAACGTCCTGACTTTC. As protein: CASSWDRTSGANVLTF.

The rearrangement uses TRBV7-8 and TRBJ1-2, with TRBD1 matching 7 bases. Germline V gene data show CDR1 as SGHVS and CDR2 as FQNEAQ. There are 15 residues in the CDR3. Losses at the gene ends were 7 bases for V and 0 bases for J; bases not matched to a gene: 8. Here the CDR3 reads CASKNSQGSNYGYTF. The CDR3 DNA reads TGTGCCAGCAAGAACTCACAGGGGTCTAACTATGGCTACACCTTC.

The chain is built from TRBV20-1 and TRBJ2-5, with D hard to call. V dropped 1 base and J dropped 2 bases, with 2 bases sitting between them. The CDR3 length is 11 residues. Germline CDR1 reads DFQATT; CDR2 reads SNEGSKA (reference sequence). DNA for the CDR3: TGCAGTGCTAGAGCGCAAGAGACCCAGTACTTC. This translates into CSARAQETQYF.

This clone was seen only a few times. The CDR3 is CASSPEDTGANVLTF. In DNA, the CDR3 is TGTGCCAGCTCACCCGAGGATACAGGGGCCAACGTCCTGACTTTC. The J gene is TRBJ2-6, the V gene TRBV18, with unresolved D. Trimming pared 3 bases from V and 4 bases from J, leaving 10 bases between. Germline CDR1 reads KGHSH; CDR2 reads LQKENI. CDR3 length equals 15 residues. The full variable domain, with the rest looked up from reference TRBV18 and TRBJ2-6, is NAGVMQNPRHLVRRRGQEARLRCSPMKGHSHVYWYRQLPEEGLKFMVYLQKENIIDESGMPKERFSAEFPKEGPSILRIQQVVRGDSAAYFCASSPEDTGANVLTFGAGSRLTVL.

The rearrangement joins TRBV6-1 to TRBJ1-2; unclear D gene. The germline gives CDR1 MNHNS, CDR2 SASEGT. This CDR3 is built from 13 residues. The V gene lost 1 base and the J gene lost 8 bases, with 11 bases spanning the gap. CDR3 sequence: CASSEGYIPGYTF. CDR3 bases: TGTGCCAGCAGTGAAGGTTACATCCCCGGCTACACCTTC.

This sequence joins TRBV24-1 and TRBJ2-2, with 7 bases identical to TRBD1. V lost 9 bases and J lost 4; bases outside the gene matches: 4. CDR1 KGHDR and CDR2 SFDVKD come from the germline V gene. This CDR3 is built from 13 residues. CDR3 in amino acids: CATGTAGTGELFF. CDR3 DNA: TGTGCCACCGGGACAGCAGGCACCGGGGAGCTGTTTTTT.

V and J are TRBV19 and TRBJ2-5, with 9 bases lining up with TRBD2. The CDR3 extends over 16 amino acids. After removal of 11 bases from V and 4 bases from J, the junction contained 17 bases not matched to a gene. Germline values: CDR1 LNHDA, CDR2 SQIVND (reference sequence). The CDR3 DNA sequence: TGTGCCGTCTCCCCGGGCGGAGGTAGCGGGAGAGAGACCCAGTACTTC. This gives the protein CAVSPGGGSGRETQYF.

The chain links TRBV6-2 or TRBV6-3 to TRBJ1-1; no definite D call. V lost 0 bases and J 7 bases, leaving 9 bases between the germline ends. From germline, CDR1 is MNHEY and CDR2 SVGEGT. The CDR3 is 13 amino acids. CDR3 residues: CASSYSGPYEAFF. CDR3 sequence (DNA): TGTGCCAGCAGTTACTCGGGCCCGTATGAAGCTTTCTTT.

V is TRBV6-4 and J is TRBJ1-2; D gene unclear. The CDR3 extends over 12 amino acids. Germline CDR1 reads MRHNA; CDR2 reads SNTAGT. V shed 4 bases and J shed 8 bases, with 11 bases lying between them. The CDR3 protein is CASSAGEGGYTF. DNA for the CDR3: TGTGCCAGCAGTGCCGGGGAGGGCGGCTACACCTTC.

The V call is TRBV7-2, the J call TRBJ1-6; D is ambiguous. The germline gives CDR1 SGHTA, CDR2 FQGNSA. V lost 6 bases, J lost 7 bases, and 13 bases lay in between. The CDR3 is 14 amino acids. The CDR3 reads CASRSGSGNSPLHF. Written as DNA, the CDR3 is TGTGCCAGCAGGTCCGGGTCTGGGAATTCACCCCTCCACTTT.